This T cell receptor (beta chain) was obtained from a study of patients and donors after allogeneic stem cell transplantation. This clonotype was seen at least ten times. The junction had 6 bases not matched to a gene; V was cut back by 7 bases and J by 7 bases. In germline, CDR1 is LGHNT, CDR2 FRNRAP. The CDR3 contains 13 residues. Each CDR3 protein is one row after TCRdb ran MiXCR on the RT-PCR reads. This table has tens of thousands of distinct CDR3 sequences, under 7.5% appearing once. The source material was blood, either unsorted or a sorted T cell fraction (not recorded which). The sequence was obtained from a human donor who was either an allogeneic HSCT recipient or a stem cell or donor lymphocyte infusion donor (not recorded which). It is not recorded whose cells these are; they may come from a transplant donor. The chain is built from TRBV12-5 and TRBJ2-2; TRBD2 matches at 7 bases. The CDR3 sequence: CASVSTSFGELFF. CDR3 in DNA: TGTGCTAGTGTTTCGACTAGCTTCGGGGAGCTGTTTTTT.